This TCR beta chain appears in the sequencing data of a study of T-cell memory formation after mild COVID-19. General study results and limits: Balance between CD4 and CD8 was seen in clones contracting day 15 to 85, and a CD4+ lean was seen in later expanders. Day 37-peaking second-wave clones had unconfirmed SARS-CoV-2 specificity.

Germline V CDR1 and CDR2: MNHEY, SMNVEV (reference sequence). Trimming pared 6 bases from V and 3 bases from J, leaving 11 bases between. The CDR3 is made up of 13 amino acids. TCR alpha and TCR beta cDNA libraries carrying sample barcodes and UMIs came from 5'RACE with constant-segment primers. TCRdb analysed the 5' RACE reads with MiXCR anew, one entry per CDR3 protein. The table has about 560,000 distinct CDR3 sequences, about 20% seen once. This clonotype came up a few times. Its antigen is currently unknown. The chain uses TRBV27 and TRBJ1-1; D perhaps matches TRBD1 (5 bases). The origin of this receptor is an adult woman who had mild COVID-19 (a few samples of this study predate the infection). Cell type and time point are not known. The material sequenced was PBMCs or a T cell subset sorted from them (not recorded which). This CDR3 reads CASRFQGDTEAFF. The DNA for the CDR3 is TGTGCCAGCAGATTTCAGGGAGACACTGAAGCTTTCTTT.